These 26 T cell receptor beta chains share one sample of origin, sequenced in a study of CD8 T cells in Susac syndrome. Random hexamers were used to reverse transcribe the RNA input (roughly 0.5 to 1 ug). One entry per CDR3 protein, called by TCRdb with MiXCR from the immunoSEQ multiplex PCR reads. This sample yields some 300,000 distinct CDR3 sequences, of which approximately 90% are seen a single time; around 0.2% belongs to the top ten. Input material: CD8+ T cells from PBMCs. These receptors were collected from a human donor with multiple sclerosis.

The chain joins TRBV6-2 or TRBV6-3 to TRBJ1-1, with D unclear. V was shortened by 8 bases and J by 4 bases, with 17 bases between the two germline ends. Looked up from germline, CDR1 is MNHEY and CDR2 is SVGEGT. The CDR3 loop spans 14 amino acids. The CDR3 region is CASGLSSSGTEAFF. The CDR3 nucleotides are TGTGCCAGCGGCCTTTCCAGTTCGGGCACTGAAGCTTTCTTT.

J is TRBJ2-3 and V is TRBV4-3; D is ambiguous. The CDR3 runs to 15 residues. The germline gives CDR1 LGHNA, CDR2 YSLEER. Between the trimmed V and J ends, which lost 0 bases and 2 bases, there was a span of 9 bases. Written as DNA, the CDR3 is TGCGCCAGCAGCCAAGAATCCATGGTCACAGATACGCAGTATTTT. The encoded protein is CASSQESMVTDTQYF.

CDR3 sequence: CASSSSEQIYNEQFF. CDR3 nucleotide sequence: TGTGCCAGCAGCTCCTCTGAGCAGATCTACAATGAGCAGTTCTTC. The V and J genes are TRBV13 and TRBJ2-1, with unresolved D. Looked up from germline, CDR1 is PRHDT and CDR2 is FYEKMQ (reference sequence). This CDR3 has 15 residues. The V end lost 4 bases, the J end lost 3 bases, and 13 bases lay between the germline ends.

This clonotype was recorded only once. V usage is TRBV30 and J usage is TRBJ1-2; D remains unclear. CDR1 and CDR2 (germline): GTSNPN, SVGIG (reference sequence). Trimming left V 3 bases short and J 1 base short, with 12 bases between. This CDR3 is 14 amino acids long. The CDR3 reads CAWSSTVNNYGYTF. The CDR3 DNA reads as TGTGCCTGGAGCTCTACAGTAAATAACTATGGCTACACCTTC.

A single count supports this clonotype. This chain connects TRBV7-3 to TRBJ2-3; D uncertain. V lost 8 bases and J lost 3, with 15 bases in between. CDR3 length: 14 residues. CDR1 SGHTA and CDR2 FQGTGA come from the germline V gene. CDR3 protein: CASGPLEITDTQYF. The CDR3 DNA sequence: TGTGCCAGCGGGCCCCTTGAGATAACAGATACGCAGTATTTT. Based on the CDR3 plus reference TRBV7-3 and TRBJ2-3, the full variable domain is GAGVSQTPSNKVTEKGKYVELRCDPISGHTALYWYRQSLGQGPEFLIYFQGTGAADDSGLPNDRFFAVRPEGSVSTLKIQRTERGDSAVYLCASGPLEITDTQYFGPGTRLTVL.

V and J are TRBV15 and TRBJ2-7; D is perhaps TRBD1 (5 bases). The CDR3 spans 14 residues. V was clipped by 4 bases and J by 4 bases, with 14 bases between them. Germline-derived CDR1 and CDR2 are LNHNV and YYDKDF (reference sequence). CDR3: CATSKDKLGYEQYF. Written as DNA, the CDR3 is TGTGCCACCAGCAAGGACAAGTTGGGATACGAGCAGTACTTC. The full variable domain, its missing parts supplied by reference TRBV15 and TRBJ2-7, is DAMVIQNPRYQVTQFGKPVTLSCSQTLNHNVMYWYQQKSSQAPKLLFHYYDKDFNNEADTPDNFQSRRPNTSFCFLDIRSPGLGDTAMYLCATSKDKLGYEQYFGPGTRLTVT.

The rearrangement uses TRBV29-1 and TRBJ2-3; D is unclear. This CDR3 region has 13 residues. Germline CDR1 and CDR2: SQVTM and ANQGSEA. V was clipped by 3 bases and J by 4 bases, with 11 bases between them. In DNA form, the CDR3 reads TGCAGCGTTGACGTCCTGGGCCCAGATACGCAGTATTTT. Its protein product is CSVDVLGPDTQYF.

Written as DNA, the CDR3 is TGCAGTGCTAGAGTCCTGACAGGTACCTACGAGCAGTACTTC. Protein product: CSARVLTGTYEQYF. V usage is TRBV20-1 and J usage is TRBJ2-7; possibly TRBD1 for D (6 bases). The CDR3 runs 14 residues. V was shortened by 1 base and J by 2 bases, with 12 bases between the two germline ends. Germline CDR1 DFQATT, CDR2 SNEGSKA (reference sequence).

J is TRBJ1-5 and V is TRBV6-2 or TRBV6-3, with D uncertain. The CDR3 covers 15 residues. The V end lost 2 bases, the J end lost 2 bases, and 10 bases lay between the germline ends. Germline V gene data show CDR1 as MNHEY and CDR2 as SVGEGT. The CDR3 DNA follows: TGTGCCAGCAGTTACGCAGTGGAAGGCAATCAGCCCCAGCATTTT. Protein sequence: CASSYAVEGNQPQHF.

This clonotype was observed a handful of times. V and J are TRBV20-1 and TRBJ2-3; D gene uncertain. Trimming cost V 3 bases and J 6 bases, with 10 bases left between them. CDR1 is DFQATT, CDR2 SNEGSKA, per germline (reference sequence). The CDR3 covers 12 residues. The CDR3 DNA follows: TGCAGTGCTAGCGGAGCAGATGATACGCAGTATTTT. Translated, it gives CSASGADDTQYF.

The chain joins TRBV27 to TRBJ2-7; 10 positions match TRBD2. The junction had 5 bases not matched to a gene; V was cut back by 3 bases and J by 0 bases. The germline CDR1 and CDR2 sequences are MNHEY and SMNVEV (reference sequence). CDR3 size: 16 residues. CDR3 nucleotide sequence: TGTGCCAGCAGTTTGGGTCTAGCGGGAGCCTCCTACGAGCAGTACTTC. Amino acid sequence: CASSLGLAGASYEQYF.

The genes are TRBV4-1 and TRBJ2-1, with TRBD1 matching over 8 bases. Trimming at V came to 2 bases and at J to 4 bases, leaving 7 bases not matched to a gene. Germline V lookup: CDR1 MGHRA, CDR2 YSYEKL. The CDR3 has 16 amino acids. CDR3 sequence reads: CASSQFQGAEYNEQFF. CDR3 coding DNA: TGCGCCAGCAGCCAATTCCAGGGGGCGGAATACAATGAGCAGTTCTTC.

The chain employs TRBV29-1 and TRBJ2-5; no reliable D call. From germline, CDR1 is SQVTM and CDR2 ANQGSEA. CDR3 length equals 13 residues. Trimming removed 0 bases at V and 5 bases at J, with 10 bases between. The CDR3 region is CSVEDRLTETQYF. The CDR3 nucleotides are TGCAGCGTTGAAGATCGCCTAACGGAGACCCAGTACTTC.

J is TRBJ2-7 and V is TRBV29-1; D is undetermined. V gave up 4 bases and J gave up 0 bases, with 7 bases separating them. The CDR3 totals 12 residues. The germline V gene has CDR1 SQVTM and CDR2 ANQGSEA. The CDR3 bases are TGCAGCGTTGGTTACAACTCCTACGAGCAGTACTTC. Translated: CSVGYNSYEQYF.

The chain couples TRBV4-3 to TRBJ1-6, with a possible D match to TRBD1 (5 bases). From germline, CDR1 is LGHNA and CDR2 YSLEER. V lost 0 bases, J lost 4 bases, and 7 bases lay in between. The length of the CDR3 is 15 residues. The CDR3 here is CASSQDGGYNSPLHF. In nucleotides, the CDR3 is TGCGCCAGCAGCCAAGATGGGGGTTATAATTCACCCCTCCACTTT.

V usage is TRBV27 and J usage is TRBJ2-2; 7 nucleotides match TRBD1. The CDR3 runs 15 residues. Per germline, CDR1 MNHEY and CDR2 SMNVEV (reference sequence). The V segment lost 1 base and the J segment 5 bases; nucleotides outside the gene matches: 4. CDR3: CASSLFQGETGELFF. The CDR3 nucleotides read TGTGCCAGCAGTTTATTCCAGGGGGAGACCGGGGAGCTGTTTTTT.

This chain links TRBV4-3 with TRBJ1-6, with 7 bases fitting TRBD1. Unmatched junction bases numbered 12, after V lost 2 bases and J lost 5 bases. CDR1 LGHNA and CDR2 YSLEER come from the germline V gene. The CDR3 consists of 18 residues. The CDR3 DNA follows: TGCGCCAGCAGCCAAAGCTCCACCGGGACAGCGAATAATTCACCCCTCCACTTT. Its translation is CASSQSSTGTANNSPLHF.

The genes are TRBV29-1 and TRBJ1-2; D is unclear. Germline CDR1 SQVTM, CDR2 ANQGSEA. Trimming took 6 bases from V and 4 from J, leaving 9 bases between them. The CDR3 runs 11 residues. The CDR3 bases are TGCAGCGTCCCGCGCGCCTATGGCTACACCTTC. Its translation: CSVPRAYGYTF.

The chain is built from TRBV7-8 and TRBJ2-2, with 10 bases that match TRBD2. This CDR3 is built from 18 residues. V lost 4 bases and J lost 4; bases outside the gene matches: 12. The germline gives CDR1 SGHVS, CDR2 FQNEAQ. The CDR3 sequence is CASSSRLAGPSGTGELFF. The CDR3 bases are TGTGCCAGCAGCTCGCGACTAGCGGGCCCATCGGGCACCGGGGAGCTGTTTTTT.

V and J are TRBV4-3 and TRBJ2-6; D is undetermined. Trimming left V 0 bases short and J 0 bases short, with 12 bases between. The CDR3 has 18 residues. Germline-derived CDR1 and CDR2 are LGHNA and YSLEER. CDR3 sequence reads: CASSQDQSGVSGANVLTF. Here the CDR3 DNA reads TGCGCCAGCAGCCAAGATCAAAGTGGCGTCTCTGGGGCCAACGTCCTGACTTTC.

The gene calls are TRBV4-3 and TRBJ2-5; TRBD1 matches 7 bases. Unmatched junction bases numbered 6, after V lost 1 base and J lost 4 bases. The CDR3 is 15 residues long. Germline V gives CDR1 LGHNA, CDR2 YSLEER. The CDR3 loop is CASSQVQTGSETQYF. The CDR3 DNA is TGCGCCAGCAGCCAAGTACAGACAGGGTCAGAGACCCAGTACTTC.

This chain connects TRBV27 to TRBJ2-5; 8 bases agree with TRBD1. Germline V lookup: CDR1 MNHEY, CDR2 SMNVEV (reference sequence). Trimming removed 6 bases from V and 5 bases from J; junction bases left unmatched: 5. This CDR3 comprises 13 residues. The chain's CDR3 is CASRTGDGETQYF. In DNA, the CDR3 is TGTGCCAGCAGGACAGGGGACGGGGAGACCCAGTACTTC.

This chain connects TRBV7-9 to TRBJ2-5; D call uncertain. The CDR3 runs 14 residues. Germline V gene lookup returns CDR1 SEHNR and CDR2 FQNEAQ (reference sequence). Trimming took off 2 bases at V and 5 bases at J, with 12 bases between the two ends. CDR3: CASSLRPGVETQYF. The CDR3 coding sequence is TGTGCCAGCAGCTTAAGGCCCGGCGTTGAGACCCAGTACTTC. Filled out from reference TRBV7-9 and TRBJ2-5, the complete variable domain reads DTGVSQNPRHKITKRGQNVTFRCDPISEHNRLYWYRQTLGQGPEFLTYFQNEAQLEKSRLLSDRFSAERPKGSFSTLEIQRTEQGDSAMYLCASSLRPGVETQYFGPGTRLLVL.

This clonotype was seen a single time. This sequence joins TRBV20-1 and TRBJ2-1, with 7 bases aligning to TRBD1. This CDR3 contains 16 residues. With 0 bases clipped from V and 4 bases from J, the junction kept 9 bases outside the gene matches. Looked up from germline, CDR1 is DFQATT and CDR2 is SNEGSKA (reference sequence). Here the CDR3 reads CSARDGFGTEYNEQFF. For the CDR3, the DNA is TGCAGTGCTAGAGATGGGTTCGGGACAGAGTACAATGAGCAGTTCTTC.

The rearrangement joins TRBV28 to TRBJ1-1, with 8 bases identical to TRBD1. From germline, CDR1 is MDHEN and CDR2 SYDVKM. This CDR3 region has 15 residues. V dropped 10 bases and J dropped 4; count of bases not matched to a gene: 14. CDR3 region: CATTETGDGSTEAFF. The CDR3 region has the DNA TGTGCCACAACCGAGACAGGGGACGGGAGCACTGAAGCTTTCTTT.

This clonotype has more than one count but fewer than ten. The CDR3 DNA sequence: TGTGCCAGCAGCTTAAGTAGCGGGGAAGGGGAGACCCAGTACTTC. It translates to CASSLSSGEGETQYF. The chain has TRBV11-2 and TRBJ2-5; 8 nucleotides line up with TRBD2. Germline V gene data show CDR1 as SGHAT and CDR2 as FQNNGV. Trimming removed 2 bases from V and 5 bases from J; junction bases left unmatched: 7. CDR3 size: 15 residues. Based on the CDR3 plus reference TRBV11-2 and TRBJ2-5, the full variable domain is EAGVAQSPRYKIIEKRQSVAFWCNPISGHATLYWYQQILGQGPKLLIQFQNNGVVDDSQLPKDRFSAERLKGVDSTLKIQPAKLEDSAVYLCASSLSSGEGETQYFGPGTRLLVL.